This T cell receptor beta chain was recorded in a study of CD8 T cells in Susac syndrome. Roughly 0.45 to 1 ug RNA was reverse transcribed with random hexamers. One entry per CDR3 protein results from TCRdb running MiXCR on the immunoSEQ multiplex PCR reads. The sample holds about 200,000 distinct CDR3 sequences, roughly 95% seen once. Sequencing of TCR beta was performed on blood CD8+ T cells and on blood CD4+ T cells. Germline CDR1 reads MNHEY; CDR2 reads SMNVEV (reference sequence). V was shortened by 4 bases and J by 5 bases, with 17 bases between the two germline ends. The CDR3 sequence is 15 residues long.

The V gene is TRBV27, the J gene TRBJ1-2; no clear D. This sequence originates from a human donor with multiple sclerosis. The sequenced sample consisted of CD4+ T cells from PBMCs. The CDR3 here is CASSWTSYPGYGYTF. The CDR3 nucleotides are TGTGCCAGCAGTTGGACCTCCTACCCCGGATATGGCTACACCTTC.